Listed below are T cell receptor beta chains from one sample, sequenced in a study of T-cell memory formation after mild COVID-19. One entry per CDR3 protein results from TCRdb running MiXCR on the 5' RACE reads. The data show around 510,000 distinct CDR3 sequences, about 22% seen once. The sample comprised PBMCs or a T cell subset sorted from them (not recorded which). The source of these receptors is an adult woman who had mild COVID-19 (a few samples of this study predate the infection). Cell type and time point are not known. Both conserved end residues are part of each CDR3. D genes are given only for firm matches. Clone size is given for some rows only: seen once, a few or many times, or a class if the clone is expanded.

J	size	V	D	DNA	CDR3
TRBJ1-5	NA	TRBV12-3/TRBV12-4	NA	TGTGCCAGCAGTTTTGAGAGTTATCAGCCCCAGCATTTT	CASSFESYQPQHF
TRBJ2-2	few	TRBV24-1	NA	TGTGCCACCAGTGTGACGGGGGCTGGAGGGGAGCTGTTTTTT	CATSVTGAGGELFF
TRBJ1-5	few	TRBV19	NA	TGTGCCAGTAGTATGCGGGAGAGCAATCAGCCCCAGCATTTT	CASSMRESNQPQHF
TRBJ1-2	NA	TRBV5-1	NA	TGCGCCAGCAGGTTACGTCCGACAGGTTTCTATGGCTACACCTTC	CASRLRPTGFYGYTF
TRBJ1-2	NA	TRBV6-6	NA	TGTGCCAGCAGTTACTCATTGATCCAGGGCCGGATCCCTAACTATGGCTACACCTTC	CASSYSLIQGRIPNYGYTF
TRBJ2-7	NA	TRBV27	TRBD2	TGTGCCAGCAGTCCCGGGACTAGCGTCTACGAGCAGTACTTC	CASSPGTSVYEQYF
TRBJ1-2	few	TRBV12-3/TRBV12-4	NA	TGTGCCAGCAGTTGGGGAGGCAACTATGGCTACACCTTC	CASSWGGNYGYTF
TRBJ2-2	few	TRBV5-8	NA	TGTGCCAGCAGCTTGGACCTTGGGGGACAACTTCGGGAGCTGTTTTTT	CASSLDLGGQLRELFF
TRBJ2-3	few	TRBV5-1	NA	TGCGCCAGCAGCTTGGCGCCGGCGCCAGATACGCAGTATTTT	CASSLAPAPDTQYF
TRBJ2-3	many	TRBV12-3/TRBV12-4	TRBD2	TGTGCCAGCAGTTCCCCGGGACTAGCTTCAGATACGCAGTATTTT	CASSSPGLASDTQYF
TRBJ1-5	NA	TRBV4-2	NA	TGTGCCAGCAGCCAAGAGGGACTGCGCAATCAGCCCCAGCATTTT	CASSQEGLRNQPQHF
TRBJ2-3	few	TRBV12-3/TRBV12-4	NA	TGTGCCAGCAGTTCTGGGACTTATACAGATACGCAGTATTTT	CASSSGTYTDTQYF
TRBJ1-1	NA	TRBV18	NA	TGTGCCAGCTCACCACCGGAGGGTAGGAACACTGAAGCTTTCTTT	CASSPPEGRNTEAFF
TRBJ2-2	few	TRBV19	TRBD1	TGTGCCGGAAGGACAGGGAACACCGGGGAGCTGTTTTTT	CAGRTGNTGELFF
TRBJ1-1	NA	TRBV12-3/TRBV12-4	NA	TGTGCCAGCAGCCCCAGCTTGGGCACTGAAGCTTTCTTT	CASSPSLGTEAFF
TRBJ2-7	few	TRBV20-1	TRBD1	TGCAGTGCTCGGGCTCGACAGGGTGGGTCCTACGAGCAGTACTTC	CSARARQGGSYEQYF
TRBJ2-6	few	TRBV20-1	NA	TGCAGTGCTAGGACCGGTCTTAGGGCCAACGTCCTGACTTTC	CSARTGLRANVLTF
TRBJ2-3	NA	TRBV7-9	TRBD2	TGTGCCAGCTTTAGGCCTAGCGGGAGGACAGATACGCAGTATTTT	CASFRPSGRTDTQYF
TRBJ2-3	NA	TRBV18	NA	TGTGCCAGCTCACCACTGGGGAACCCCACAGATACGCAGTATTTT	CASSPLGNPTDTQYF
TRBJ2-2	NA	TRBV24-1	NA	TGTGCCACCAGTGATTTGGGGTCCGGGCGGAACACCGGGGAGCTGTTTTTT	CATSDLGSGRNTGELFF
TRBJ2-2	few	TRBV7-9	NA	TGTGCCAGCAGCTTAATTGCGGGGTCGAACACCGGGGAGCTGTTTTTT	CASSLIAGSNTGELFF
TRBJ2-1	few	TRBV14	NA	TGTGCCAGCCAGGGCACCTACAATGAGCAGTTCTTC	CASQGTYNEQFF
TRBJ2-2	few	TRBV5-1	TRBD2	TGCGCCAGCAGCTTACTAGCGGTGGACACCGGGGAGCTGTTTTTT	CASSLLAVDTGELFF
TRBJ1-2	NA	TRBV9	NA	TGTGCCAGCAGCTCCCCCTCAGGGAGTTTAAATGGCTACACCTTC	CASSSPSGSLNGYTF
TRBJ2-1	NA	TRBV20-1	NA	TGCAGTGCTAGGGTATGGAGGGGGGGCCGGAGCTCCTACAATGAGCAGTTCTTC	CSARVWRGGRSSYNEQFF
TRBJ1-1	few	TRBV6-2/TRBV6-3	TRBD1	TGTGCCAGCAGTTATACAGGGGAGCTTGAAGCTTTCTTT	CASSYTGELEAFF
TRBJ2-1	NA	TRBV20-1	NA	TGCAGTGCCAAAGAGGGGGGCGGCGATGAGCAGTTCTTC	CSAKEGGGDEQFF
TRBJ2-3	few	TRBV5-6	TRBD1	TGTGCCAGCAGCTTGGTACAGGGGGCAGATACGCAGTATTTT	CASSLVQGADTQYF
TRBJ2-1	NA	TRBV2	NA	TGTGCCAGCAGTGAAAAGGCAGGGAACTACAATGAGCAGTTCTTC	CASSEKAGNYNEQFF
TRBJ2-1	few	TRBV6-2/TRBV6-3	NA	TGTGCCAGCAGTGCCGGGACTGCCGCCTACAATGAGCAGTTCTTC	CASSAGTAAYNEQFF
TRBJ2-1	NA	TRBV12-3/TRBV12-4	TRBD1	TGTGCCAGCAGTTTATCCGGGCGGGACAGGGATACCAATGAGCAGTTCTTC	CASSLSGRDRDTNEQFF
TRBJ2-1	few	TRBV29-1	NA	TGCAGCGTTGAAGATATACCGGAAAGCTCCTACAATGAGCAGTTCTTC	CSVEDIPESSYNEQFF
TRBJ2-3	few	TRBV6-6	NA	TGTGCCAGCAGTCCGGGACGAACTATCACAGATACGCAGTATTTT	CASSPGRTITDTQYF
TRBJ2-2	NA	TRBV24-1	NA	TGTGCCACCAGTGCCTACACCGGGGAGCTGTTTTTT	CATSAYTGELFF
TRBJ2-1	few	TRBV15	NA	TGTGCCACCAGCAGAGATTGGGGGGATGAGCAGTTCTTC	CATSRDWGDEQFF
TRBJ1-1	NA	TRBV3-1	NA	TGTGCCAGCAGCCCTCCGTCCAAAACAGGAGCTTTCTTT	CASSPPSKTGAFF